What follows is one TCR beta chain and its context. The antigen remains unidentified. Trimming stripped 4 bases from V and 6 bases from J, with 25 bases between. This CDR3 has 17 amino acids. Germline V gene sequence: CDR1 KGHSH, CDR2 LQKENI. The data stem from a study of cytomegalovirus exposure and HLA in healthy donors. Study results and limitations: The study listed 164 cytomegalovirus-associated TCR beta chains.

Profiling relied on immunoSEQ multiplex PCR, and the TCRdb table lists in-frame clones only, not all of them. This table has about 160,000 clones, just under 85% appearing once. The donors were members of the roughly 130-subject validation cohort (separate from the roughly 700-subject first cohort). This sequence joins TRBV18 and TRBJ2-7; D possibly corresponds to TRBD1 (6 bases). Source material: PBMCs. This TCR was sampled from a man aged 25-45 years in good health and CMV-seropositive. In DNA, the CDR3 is TGTGCCAGCTCACGTACCGATGCGGTAAGGGGGACATTCGAGCAGTACTTC. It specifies CASSRTDAVRGTFEQYF.